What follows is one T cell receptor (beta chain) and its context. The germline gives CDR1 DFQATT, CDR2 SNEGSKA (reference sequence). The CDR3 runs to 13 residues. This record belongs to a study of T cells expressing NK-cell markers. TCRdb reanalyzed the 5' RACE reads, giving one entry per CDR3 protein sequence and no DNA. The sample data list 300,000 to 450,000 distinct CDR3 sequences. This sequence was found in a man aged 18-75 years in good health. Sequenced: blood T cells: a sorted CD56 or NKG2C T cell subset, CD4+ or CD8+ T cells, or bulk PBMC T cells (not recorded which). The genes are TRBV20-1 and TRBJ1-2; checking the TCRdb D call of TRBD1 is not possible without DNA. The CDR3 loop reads CSAKTGVRDGYTF.